A selection of T cell receptor beta chains follows, all from one sample in a study of blood T cells in healthy people across ages. TCRdb itself ran the 5' RACE reads through MiXCR, one entry per CDR3 protein. The profile shows hundreds of thousands of distinct CDR3 sequences, around 30% of them singletons. Input material: blood. All receptors come from a woman between 65 and 79 years old in good health. The CDR3 runs from the conserved cysteine through the conserved F or W. Each record gives: CDR3 DNA, CDR3 protein, J gene, V gene, D gene, clone size. D genes are given only for firm matches. Only part of the rows carry a size: once, few, many, or a class if the clone is expanded.

TGTGCCATCAAGAAAGGGAACGGACAGGGCGAAGAGACCCAGTACTTC | CAIKKGNGQGEETQYF | TRBJ2-5 | TRBV10-3 | TRBD1 | few
TGTGCCAGCAGTTTGGACGGTGTTGACTATGGCTACACCTTC | CASSLDGVDYGYTF | TRBJ1-2 | TRBV28 | . | .
TGTGCCAGCAGTTACCCGGAATTCGACAGGGACCCGAACACCGGGGAGCTGTTTTTT | CASSYPEFDRDPNTGELFF | TRBJ2-2 | TRBV6-5 | TRBD1 | .
TGTGCTAGCAGCCCAGGTCCGACTAACTATGGCTACACCTTC | CASSPGPTNYGYTF | TRBJ1-2 | TRBV5-8 | . | few
TGTGCCAGCAGGGGGGGCGGACCCTACGAGCAGTACTTC | CASRGGGPYEQYF | TRBJ2-7 | TRBV6-6 | . | many
TGCAGTGCACCGGACGGAGCTGGAAACACCATATATTTT | CSAPDGAGNTIYF | TRBJ1-3 | TRBV20-1 | . | .
TGTGCCAGCTCACCACCGGACGGCCAAGAGACCCAGTACTTC | CASSPPDGQETQYF | TRBJ2-5 | TRBV18 | . | .
TGCGCCAGCAGCTCTCGGACAGGGGGCTTCGATGAGCAGTTCTTC | CASSSRTGGFDEQFF | TRBJ2-1 | TRBV5-1 | TRBD1 | few
TGTGCCAGCAGCTCCCGGGACAGCCCCACCGGAGACACCATATATTTT | CASSSRDSPTGDTIYF | TRBJ1-3 | TRBV7-9 | TRBD1 | .
TGTGCCAGCAGCTCCGGGACTAGCGGGGCCCCCGGGGAGCTGTTTTTT | CASSSGTSGAPGELFF | TRBJ2-2 | TRBV11-2 | TRBD2 | .
TGCAGTGCTAGAGATCACCCAGGGTCTGGCGAGCAGTACTTC | CSARDHPGSGEQYF | TRBJ2-7 | TRBV20-1 | . | .
TGTGCCACCAGTGAACCTGAGGGACAGGGCAGTCCCGGGGAGCTGTTTTTT | CATSEPEGQGSPGELFF | TRBJ2-2 | TRBV24-1 | TRBD1 | many
TGCAGTGCTAGAGATGAGGCGGGAGTGACGAATGAGCAGTTCTTC | CSARDEAGVTNEQFF | TRBJ2-1 | TRBV20-1 | TRBD2 | .
TGTGCCAGCAGTTACGGGGGCTCTGTTTGGGGAGAAAAACTGTTTTTT | CASSYGGSVWGEKLFF | TRBJ1-4 | TRBV6-5 | . | few
TGTGCCAGCAGCCAAGGGGGACAGGGGAGTCTCTATGGCTACACCTTC | CASSQGGQGSLYGYTF | TRBJ1-2 | TRBV3-1 | TRBD1 | .
TGTGCCAGCAGCTTTAGGCGGGAGGGCAGGGATGAGCAGTTCTTC | CASSFRREGRDEQFF | TRBJ2-1 | TRBV7-2 | TRBD2 | .
TGTGCCAGCAGCGTCTCGGTGACGAACACTGAAGCTTTCTTT | CASSVSVTNTEAFF | TRBJ1-1 | TRBV9 | . | few
TGTGCCAGCAGCTTCCGGGACAGGGGGTCCTACGAGCAGTACTTC | CASSFRDRGSYEQYF | TRBJ2-7 | TRBV21-1 | . | few
TGCAGTGCTAGAACGGGACATTCTGTCGGAGAGCTGTTTTTT | CSARTGHSVGELFF | TRBJ2-2 | TRBV20-1 | . | .
TGCAGTGCTAGCGACAGGCAAGAGACCCAGTACTTC | CSASDRQETQYF | TRBJ2-5 | TRBV20-1 | . | .
TGTGCCAGCAGCTCAAGGACTCGGAGCTCGTTAGAGACCCAGTACTTC | CASSSRTRSSLETQYF | TRBJ2-5 | TRBV7-2 | . | .
TGTGCCAGCAGCTCCATGGGGGTTGGGGAGACCCAGTACTTC | CASSSMGVGETQYF | TRBJ2-5 | TRBV7-6 | . | many
TGCAGTGCTAGTCTCCGGGGGGCACGCACCGGGGAGCTGTTTTTT | CSASLRGARTGELFF | TRBJ2-2 | TRBV20-1 | . | many
TGTGCCAGCACCCTGGAGTACAATGGCTACACCTTC | CASTLEYNGYTF | TRBJ1-2 | TRBV2 | . | .
TGTGCCAGCACCCCAGGACTAGCGAACTCCTACGAGCAGTACTTC | CASTPGLANSYEQYF | TRBJ2-7 | TRBV12-3/TRBV12-4 | TRBD2 | few
TGTGCCAGCAGTTTAGCTTGGGGGCAGGGCACTGAAGCTTTCTTT | CASSLAWGQGTEAFF | TRBJ1-1 | TRBV28 | . | .
TGCGCCAGCAGCCAAGTAAAAAAAGGGGGTTACAATGAGCAGTTCTTC | CASSQVKKGGYNEQFF | TRBJ2-1 | TRBV4-1 | . | few
TGTGCCAGCAGCTTAGAAGGCTGGAGCAACATTCAGTACTTC | CASSLEGWSNIQYF | TRBJ2-4 | TRBV7-9 | . | few
TGTGCCAGCAGCCAAGAGAGGTCGGTGGGAGAGCAGTTCTTC | CASSQERSVGEQFF | TRBJ2-1 | TRBV4-2 | . | few
TGTGCCACCAGTCAGGGCACAGATACGCAGTATTTT | CATSQGTDTQYF | TRBJ2-3 | TRBV24-1 | . | .
TGTGCCAGCAGCGGAAGGGACAGGGGGAAGAACGAGCAGTACTTC | CASSGRDRGKNEQYF | TRBJ2-7 | TRBV6-6 | TRBD1 | many
TGCAGCGTTGTCGGAGCGAGCGGGGGGGTGGACATTCAGTACTTC | CSVVGASGGVDIQYF | TRBJ2-4 | TRBV29-1 | TRBD2 | .
TGCAGTGCTGTCAGGGACACTGAAGCTTTCTTT | CSAVRDTEAFF | TRBJ1-1 | TRBV20-1 | . | .
TGCGCCAGCAGCTTGGGACGGGAGAGGGATACGCAGTATTTT | CASSLGRERDTQYF | TRBJ2-3 | TRBV5-1 | . | .
TGTGCCAGCAGCCAAGCGACTCCTTTGGATGCAAACACTGAAGCTTTCTTT | CASSQATPLDANTEAFF | TRBJ1-1 | TRBV4-2 | . | .
TGTGCCAGCAGCTTAGGAGCGGGAGCTGACAATGAGCAGTTCTTC | CASSLGAGADNEQFF | TRBJ2-1 | TRBV7-9 | TRBD2 | few
TGCAGTGCTAGAGATGGGGACAGCAAGTATCAGCCCCAGCATTTT | CSARDGDSKYQPQHF | TRBJ1-5 | TRBV20-1 | TRBD1 | .
TGTGCCAGGGACAATGGAGAGACCCAGTACTTC | CARDNGETQYF | TRBJ2-5 | TRBV7-9 | . | .
TGTGCCAGCAGCGTAACTGGAAACACCATATATTTT | CASSVTGNTIYF | TRBJ1-3 | TRBV9 | . | .
TGTGCCACCAGTGCTGAGCAGTTCTTC | CATSAEQFF | TRBJ2-1 | TRBV24-1 | . | few
TGTGCCAGCAGCTTAAGCGGGAGCAGGGATGAGCAGTTCTTC | CASSLSGSRDEQFF | TRBJ2-1 | TRBV7-2 | TRBD2 | few
TGTGCCAGCAGCTTAAACACTGACCCCCGCGGTGAGCAGTTCTTC | CASSLNTDPRGEQFF | TRBJ2-1 | TRBV9 | . | few
TGTGCCAGCAGCCCGACCGGGTCCCGAGGGGGCCTTTACAATGAGCAGTTCTTC | CASSPTGSRGGLYNEQFF | TRBJ2-1 | TRBV7-3 | TRBD1 | .
TGCAGCGTTGAAGATACAGGTGCGGGGGACGAGCAGTACTTC | CSVEDTGAGDEQYF | TRBJ2-7 | TRBV29-1 | TRBD2 | .
TGTGCCAGCAGCCAAGCTGCGGGGCTCTACGAGCAGTACTTC | CASSQAAGLYEQYF | TRBJ2-7 | TRBV14 | . | once